Presented here are 5 T cell receptor beta chains from one specimen sequenced in a study of control samples from healthy donors and cancer patients. Profiled with immunoSEQ multiplex PCR; TCRdb holds only in-frame clones, not every one. The table has tens of thousands of clones, about 89% seen once. The material sequenced was PBMCs. The source of these receptors is a woman between 55 and 75 years old with lung cancer.

The rearrangement links TRBV4-1 to TRBJ1-6; D is unclear. The length of the CDR3 is 17 residues. In germline, CDR1 is MGHRA, CDR2 YSYEKL. The ends were cut back, 1 base at V and 0 bases at J, with 10 bases in the middle. The CDR3 loop reads CASSQGQASSYNSPLHF. DNA of the CDR3: TGCGCCAGCAGCCAAGGTCAGGCGAGCTCCTATAATTCACCCCTCCACTTT.

This chain joins TRBV10-3 and TRBJ2-2; D may be TRBD2 (6 bases). V was trimmed by 6 bases and J by 3 bases, leaving 14 bases between them. Germline CDR1 is ENHRY and CDR2 is SYGVKD. This CDR3 is built from 15 residues. The CDR3 region has the DNA TGTGCCATCAGCCCCGGGAGCCTTCACACCGGGGAGCTGTTTTTT. This sequence encodes CAISPGSLHTGELFF.

The chain uses TRBV3-1 (or the pseudogene TRBV3-2) and TRBJ1-3; TRBD1 is a possible D gene (5 bases). V gave up 0 bases and J gave up 4 bases, with 10 bases separating them. The CDR3 is made up of 15 amino acids. In germline, CDR1 is LGHDT, CDR2 YNNKEL (reference sequence). In DNA, the CDR3 is TGTGCCAGCAGCCAAGATTGGGGGGAAGGAAACACCATATATTTT. The encoded protein is CASSQDWGEGNTIYF.

This chain links TRBV7-2 with TRBJ1-1; 7 bases align to TRBD1. Trimming removed 5 bases from V and 1 base from J; junction bases left unmatched: 4. This CDR3 is 14 amino acids long. Germline V gives CDR1 SGHTA, CDR2 FQGNSA. CDR3 sequence (DNA): TGTGCCAGCAGCCGGGACAGAACGAACACTGAAGCTTTCTTT. It is translated as CASSRDRTNTEAFF.

The rearrangement links TRBV29-1 to TRBJ2-1; possibly TRBD1 for D (5 bases). Germline lookup yields CDR1 SQVTM and CDR2 ANQGSEA. This CDR3 has 15 residues. Trimming took 7 bases from V and 0 from J, leaving 16 bases between them. The chain's CDR3 is CSGLEAGHSYNEQFF. The CDR3 nucleotides read TGCAGCGGCCTTGAGGCAGGGCACTCCTACAATGAGCAGTTCTTC.